The next 13 T cell receptor beta chains were all read from a single sample in a study of blood T cell repertoires in COVID-19. Generated by immunoSEQ multiplex PCR, the TCRdb table keeps only in-frame clones and is missing some. Here the sample spans about 360,000 clones, more than 75% being singletons. The sample consisted of peripheral blood. The receptors were sampled from a human donor in a cohort sampled during active COVID-19.

The CDR3 is CASSFPGDGGLSSYNEQFF. The CDR3 bases are TGCGCCAGCAGCTTCCCGGGGGACGGGGGACTTTCCTCCTACAATGAGCAGTTCTTC. The chain employs TRBV5-1 and TRBJ2-1, with D maybe TRBD2 (6 bases). Trimming cost V 2 bases and J 0 bases, with 21 bases left between them. This CDR3 is built from 19 residues. CDR1 is SGHRS and CDR2 is YFSETQ in the germline V gene. Together with reference TRBV5-1 and TRBJ2-1, the CDR3 gives the full variable domain: KAGVTQTPRYLIKTRGQQVTLSCSPISGHRSVSWYQQTPGQGLQFLFEYFSETQRNKGNFPGRFSGRQFSNSRSEMNVSTLELGDSALYLCASSFPGDGGLSSYNEQFFGPGTRLTVL.

The V call is TRBV2, the J call TRBJ2-7, with TRBD2 as a possible D gene (5 bases). Deletions cut 7 bases from V and 9 bases from J, with 16 bases between. The CDR3 consists of 12 residues. CDR1 and CDR2 (germline): SNHLY, FYNNEI. For the CDR3, the DNA is TGTGCCAGCACCCTAGACCGGGGTGGGCAGTACTTC. Translated: CASTLDRGGQYF.

The chain couples TRBV5-6 to TRBJ2-7; the D gene is possibly TRBD1 (6 bases). Looked up from germline, CDR1 is SGHDT and CDR2 is YYEEEE. The V and J ends lost 1 base and 3 bases respectively, with 8 bases between them. The length of the CDR3 is 13 residues. CDR3 amino acids: CASSLRGNYEQYF. The CDR3 nucleotides are TGTGCCAGCAGCTTGAGGGGGAACTACGAGCAGTACTTC. The full variable domain, with the rest looked up from reference TRBV5-6 and TRBJ2-7, is DAGVTQSPTHLIKTRGQQVTLRCSPKSGHDTVSWYQQALGQGPQFIFQYYEEEERQRGNFPDRFSGHQFPNYSSELNVNALLLGDSALYLCASSLRGNYEQYFGPGTRLTVT.

The chain recombines TRBV19 with TRBJ1-2; possible D gene TRBD1, 6 bases. The CDR3 totals 15 residues. Germline assignment: CDR1 LNHDA and CDR2 SQIVND (reference sequence). Trimming cost V 5 bases and J 4 bases, with 17 bases left between them. The DNA for the CDR3 is TGTGCCAGTAGTCACACGACAGGAAGAGGCTATGGCTACACCTTC. Amino acids: CASSHTTGRGYGYTF.

A few counts support this clone. V usage is TRBV29-1 and J usage is TRBJ1-2, with D unresolved. The CDR3 is made up of 13 amino acids. The V end was cut by 1 base, the J end by 8 bases, with 14 bases between. Looked up from germline, CDR1 is SQVTM and CDR2 is ANQGSEA. The CDR3, as DNA: TGCAGCGTTGAAGTTAGGAGAGGGAAGGGCTACACCTTC. It yields the protein CSVEVRRGKGYTF.

This clone was observed at least ten times. The chain has TRBV25-1 and TRBJ2-2; 9 bases align to TRBD2. This CDR3 is 15 amino acids long. Germline trimming cut 8 bases from V and 7 bases from J; bases unmatched to any gene: 11. Germline V gene data show CDR1 as MGHDK and CDR2 as SYGVNS. CDR3 nucleotide sequence: TGTGCCAGCTCCCAGGAAGCGGGAGGTATCGGGGAGCTGTTTTTT. Translating gives CASSQEAGGIGELFF. Looking up the rest from reference TRBV25-1 and TRBJ2-2 gives the full variable domain: EADIYQTPRYLVIGTGKKITLECSQTMGHDKMYWYQQDPGMELHLIHYSYGVNSTEKGDLSSESTVSRIRTEHFPLTLESARPSHTSQYLCASSQEAGGIGELFFGEGSRLTVL.

This sequence joins TRBV5-1 and TRBJ2-1; possibly TRBD1 for D (6 bases). Germline assignment: CDR1 SGHRS and CDR2 YFSETQ. Trimming left V 0 bases short and J 6 bases short, with 10 bases between. The CDR3 is 14 residues long. This chain's CDR3 is CASSLDRVLNEQFF. The DNA of the CDR3 is TGCGCCAGCAGCTTGGACAGGGTTCTCAATGAGCAGTTCTTC.

The rearrangement links TRBV10-3 to TRBJ1-3, with 10 bases lining up with TRBD1. Losses at the gene ends were 8 bases for V and 0 bases for J; bases not matched to a gene: 1. This CDR3 contains 14 residues. The germline CDR1 and CDR2 sequences are ENHRY and SYGVKD. For the CDR3, the DNA is TGTGCCATCGGGGACAGGGGCTCTGGAAACACCATATATTTT. Its protein is CAIGDRGSGNTIYF.

CDR3 DNA sequence: TGTGCCAGCAGCTTAGCACAGGGGGTCGGTTCACCCCTCCACTTT. Protein product: CASSLAQGVGSPLHF. The chain recombines TRBV7-2 with TRBJ1-6; TRBD1 matches at 8 bases. The CDR3 is made up of 15 amino acids. Trimming took 0 bases from V and 9 from J; bases not matched to a gene: 4. Germline CDR1 is SGHTA and CDR2 is FQGNSA.

This clone was recorded once. The chain links TRBV7-9 to TRBJ1-6; 8 positions match TRBD1. Unmatched junction bases numbered 7, after V lost 5 bases and J lost 10 bases. Looked up from germline, CDR1 is SEHNR and CDR2 is FQNEAQ (reference sequence). The CDR3 loop spans 14 amino acids. This CDR3 is CASSPGGASSPLHF. The CDR3 DNA is TGTGCCAGCAGCCCAGGGGGCGCGAGCTCACCCCTCCACTTT.

The rearrangement joins TRBV7-3 to TRBJ2-1, with D maybe TRBD2 (6 bases). Between the trimmed V and J ends, which lost 5 bases and 6 bases, there was a span of 17 bases. CDR1 SGHTA and CDR2 FQGTGA come from the germline V gene. The CDR3 runs 15 residues. CDR3 loop: CASSPLGGEVNEQFF. CDR3 nucleotides: TGTGCCAGCAGCCCCCTCGGGGGAGAGGTCAATGAGCAGTTCTTC. Full variable domain (rest looked up from reference TRBV7-3 and TRBJ2-1): GAGVSQTPSNKVTEKGKYVELRCDPISGHTALYWYRQSLGQGPEFLIYFQGTGAADDSGLPNDRFFAVRPEGSVSTLKIQRTERGDSAVYLCASSPLGGEVNEQFFGPGTRLTVL.

The CDR3 is CASSLGNRGHEKLFF. The CDR3 DNA reads as TGCGCCAGCAGCTTGGGAAACAGGGGGCATGAAAAACTGTTTTTT. The chain uses TRBV5-1 and TRBJ1-4, with 9 bases that match TRBD1. Unmatched junction bases numbered 3, after V lost 0 bases and J lost 6 bases. The germline gives CDR1 SGHRS, CDR2 YFSETQ. The CDR3 is made up of 15 amino acids.

J is TRBJ1-2 and V is TRBV7-9; no clear D. V dropped 5 bases and J dropped 2 bases, with 6 bases sitting between them. CDR3 size: 12 residues. Germline V gene lookup returns CDR1 SEHNR and CDR2 FQNEAQ (reference sequence). The CDR3 loop reads CASSLENYGYTF. The CDR3, as DNA: TGTGCCAGCAGCCTCGAGAACTATGGCTACACCTTC. The full variable domain, its missing parts supplied by reference TRBV7-9 and TRBJ1-2, is DTGVSQNPRHKITKRGQNVTFRCDPISEHNRLYWYRQTLGQGPEFLTYFQNEAQLEKSRLLSDRFSAERPKGSFSTLEIQRTEQGDSAMYLCASSLENYGYTFGSGTRLTVV.